The sample holds one count of the clone carrying this T cell receptor beta chain. This PCR relied on a set of 60 Vbeta primers and 13 Jbeta primers. The repertoire was sequenced with immunoSEQ multiplex PCR; TCRdb's copy has only in-frame clones and lacks some. The sample yields approximately 190,000 clones, 77% seen once. This entry belongs to a study of cytomegalovirus exposure and HLA in healthy donors. This receptor was identified in a woman in her 30s in good health and CMV-seropositive. The source material was PBMCs.

The CDR3 loop is CASSESGRGLHGYTF. The CDR3 region has the DNA TGTGCCAGCAGTGAATCGGGCAGGGGGCTTCATGGCTACACCTTC. This chain connects TRBV25-1 to TRBJ1-2, with 8 bases lining up with TRBD1. The CDR3 covers 15 residues. The trim removed 1 base at V and 6 bases at J, leaving 7 bases unmatched. Germline V CDR1 and CDR2: MGHDK, SYGVNS.